The rows below give T cell receptor beta chains drawn from one sample of a study of T cells after yellow fever vaccination. TCRdb re-derived calls from the 5' RACE reads in MiXCR, one entry per CDR3 protein. The table has about 550,000 distinct CDR3 sequences, around 21% seen once. Sequenced material: PBMCs, taken 15 days after the yellow fever booster vaccination. The receptor source for this set is a man under 40 who received the YFV17D yellow fever vaccine. The conserved cysteine and the conserved F or W are not part of the CDR3 here.

CDR3 protein: ASSLNFGTSGSYEQY
J gene: TRBJ2-7
V gene: TRBV5-1

CDR3 protein: ASSQDWAGELF
J gene: TRBJ2-2
V gene: TRBV3-1

CDR3 protein: SAPTLGGTDTQY
J gene: TRBJ2-3
V gene: TRBV20-1

CDR3 protein: ASRDGAGSYEQY
J gene: TRBJ2-7
V gene: TRBV6-2/TRBV6-3

CDR3 protein: ASSPTPTRGERTQY
J gene: TRBJ2-5
V gene: TRBV12-3/TRBV12-4

CDR3 protein: ASSPQTGTSGYEQY
J gene: TRBJ2-7
V gene: TRBV4-2

CDR3 protein: ASKSTRLAEYEQY
J gene: TRBJ2-7
V gene: TRBV27

CDR3 protein: ASSSHSSGRPPYEQY
J gene: TRBJ2-7
V gene: TRBV28

CDR3 protein: ASSPSGTGNLYEQY
J gene: TRBJ2-7
V gene: TRBV4-3

CDR3 protein: SARVGSYNQPQH
J gene: TRBJ1-5
V gene: TRBV20-1

CDR3 protein: SARDGGAKNIQY
J gene: TRBJ2-4
V gene: TRBV20-1

CDR3 protein: ASSSISSGSSYEQY
J gene: TRBJ2-7
V gene: TRBV28

CDR3 protein: ASSPRRLAYEQY
J gene: TRBJ2-7
V gene: TRBV28

CDR3 protein: ASLTGTGSYNEQF
J gene: TRBJ2-1
V gene: TRBV12-5

CDR3 protein: ASSPWTQEAF
J gene: TRBJ1-1
V gene: TRBV11-2

CDR3 protein: ATQRDRRTYEQY
J gene: TRBJ2-7
V gene: TRBV7-8

CDR3 protein: ATSGGGSDTQY
J gene: TRBJ2-3
V gene: TRBV24-1

CDR3 protein: ASSPFVEHTDTQY
J gene: TRBJ2-3
V gene: TRBV18

CDR3 protein: ASSLGGEQF
J gene: TRBJ2-1
V gene: TRBV12-3/TRBV12-4

CDR3 protein: ATSDSVTSGTNGYT
J gene: TRBJ1-2
V gene: TRBV24-1

CDR3 protein: AISGTDTQY
J gene: TRBJ2-3
V gene: TRBV10-3

CDR3 protein: ASSKTSGSNEQF
J gene: TRBJ2-1
V gene: TRBV21-1

CDR3 protein: ASSLSPGTSGGAGSYEQY
J gene: TRBJ2-7
V gene: TRBV5-1

CDR3 protein: ASSPRGNGPDTQY
J gene: TRBJ2-3
V gene: TRBV27

CDR3 protein: SIGHDGLTGELF
J gene: TRBJ2-2
V gene: TRBV29-1

CDR3 protein: ASKPVGTSGRVRETQY
J gene: TRBJ2-5
V gene: TRBV19

CDR3 protein: ASSLSYTEQY
J gene: TRBJ2-3
V gene: TRBV5-4

CDR3 protein: ACREETQY
J gene: TRBJ2-5
V gene: TRBV30

CDR3 protein: ASSAQGSTDTQY
J gene: TRBJ2-3
V gene: TRBV12-3/TRBV12-4

CDR3 protein: ASSPPSYSYNEQF
J gene: TRBJ2-1
V gene: TRBV4-1

CDR3 protein: AISDHGGTYEQY
J gene: TRBJ2-7
V gene: TRBV10-3

CDR3 protein: SVEGFGSYNEQF
J gene: TRBJ2-1
V gene: TRBV29-1

CDR3 protein: ASSPSTSAHAYEQY
J gene: TRBJ2-7
V gene: TRBV5-5